This T cell receptor (beta chain) originates from a study of response to subunit inactivated influenza vaccine (dated by TCRdb to the late 2010s). About the study as a whole: Deep quantitative profiling of the T cell receptor repertoire was used in the study to follow responses to a trivalent subunit inactivated influenza vaccine.

This clonotype came up a few times. No antigen is known for it. Within one base of it there is no much larger clone, and no base qualities were kept. The full study reports these points: The authors suggested that each seasonal influenza vaccination may recruit only a limited number of new T cells.

Including cysteine and phenylalanine, the CDR3 has 17 amino acids. This entry keeps only the CDR3 DNA: 51 bases, framed from base 1. V loses 5 bases of germline sequence and J loses 1 base, and the interval between the two ends is 19 bases. The library was built by means of RT-PCR. TCRdb names Illumina HiSeq 2500 as the instrument used. The public sequencing data were trimmed at Q25 with fastp and processed into clonotypes with MiXCR by TCRdb, which kept only in-frame beta chains. Rows are combined by CDR3 protein, so each entry shows the most common genes and DNA. The sample contains fewer than 550,000 distinct CDR3 sequences, around 25% of them found a single time. The ten most abundant clones make up less than 2.5% of the sample.

The chain is encoded by TRBV12-3 or TRBV12-4 joined to TRBJ2-3, with the D gene uncertain. This sequence was found in a man in his fifties or sixties who received an inactivated influenza vaccine. Donor details come from another sample of the same person, matched by shared clones. Material: CD4+ T cells sorted from PBMCs, obtained roughly 5 days after vaccination. The sequenced DNA: TGTGCCAGCAGTATCGGATGGTCTTCTGAACGCACAGATACGCAGTATTTT. Its product reads: CASSIGWSSERTDTQYF.